This T cell receptor beta chain stems from a study of circulating and synovial CD4+ cells in juvenile arthritis. Germline values: CDR1 SGHRS, CDR2 YFSETQ. V dropped 4 bases and J dropped 2 bases, with 15 bases sitting between them. This CDR3 spans 15 amino acids. TCRdb's table, derived via immunoSEQ multiplex PCR, lists solely in-frame clones and lacks some. The sample includes about 33,000 clones, about 95% of them seen just once. The sequenced material came from CD4+ T cells from blood. The V call is TRBV5-1, the J call TRBJ2-5; TRBD1 might be the D (6 bases). The TCR sequence derives from a human donor with juvenile idiopathic arthritis. The DNA of the CDR3 is TGCGCCAGCAGCCCGGGCAGGGGCTTACAAGAGACCCAGTACTTC. Translating gives CASSPGRGLQETQYF. The variable domain in full, with the rest retrieved from reference TRBV5-1 and TRBJ2-5, is KAGVTQTPRYLIKTRGQQVTLSCSPISGHRSVSWYQQTPGQGLQFLFEYFSETQRNKGNFPGRFSGRQFSNSRSEMNVSTLELGDSALYLCASSPGRGLQETQYFGPGTRLLVL.